These 4 T cell receptor beta chains originate from one sample sequenced in a study of blood T cell repertoires in COVID-19. Only in-frame clones appear in the TCRdb table, and some are missing; sequencing was by immunoSEQ multiplex PCR. The profile shows 60,000 to 85,000 clones, 60% to 80% of them singletons. The specimen was peripheral blood. The receptor set was obtained from a woman aged 60-75 years with acute or convalescent COVID-19.

The DNA of the CDR3 is TGCGCCAGCAGCTCGCTTACTGGCACAGATACGCAGTATTTT. Protein: CASSSLTGTDTQYF. The chain employs TRBV5-1 and TRBJ2-3, with D unclear. The length of the CDR3 is 14 residues. Germline V gene data show CDR1 as SGHRS and CDR2 as YFSETQ. V was cut by 3 bases and J by 1 base, with 9 bases left in between.

This sequence joins TRBV28 and TRBJ1-3; D is undetermined. The CDR3 totals 15 residues. The germline V gene encodes CDR1 MDHEN and CDR2 SYDVKM. The V end lost 2 bases, the J end lost 0 bases, and 8 bases lay between the germline ends. This CDR3 is CASSLKTSSGNTIYF. The CDR3 DNA is TGTGCCAGCAGTTTAAAAACCAGCTCTGGAAACACCATATATTTT.

This chain joins TRBV7-9 and TRBJ2-5, with TRBD2 identical over 14 bases. The junction had 4 bases not matched to a gene; V was cut back by 6 bases and J by 4 bases. The CDR3 loop spans 15 amino acids. Germline V gives CDR1 SEHNR, CDR2 FQNEAQ (reference sequence). The DNA of the CDR3 is TGTGCCAGCAGGCAAGGGACTAGCGGGGGAGAGACCCAGTACTTC. Amino acid sequence: CASRQGTSGGETQYF.

V gene TRBV7-3 combines with J gene TRBJ2-1, with 7 nucleotides matching TRBD1. Germline V CDR1 and CDR2: SGHTA, FQGTGA. This CDR3 has 15 amino acids. The trim removed 5 bases at V and 5 bases at J, leaving 9 bases unmatched. The CDR3 DNA reads as TGTGCCAGCAGCCCAACGGGGACAGTTAACAATGAGCAGTTCTTC. Translating it yields CASSPTGTVNNEQFF.